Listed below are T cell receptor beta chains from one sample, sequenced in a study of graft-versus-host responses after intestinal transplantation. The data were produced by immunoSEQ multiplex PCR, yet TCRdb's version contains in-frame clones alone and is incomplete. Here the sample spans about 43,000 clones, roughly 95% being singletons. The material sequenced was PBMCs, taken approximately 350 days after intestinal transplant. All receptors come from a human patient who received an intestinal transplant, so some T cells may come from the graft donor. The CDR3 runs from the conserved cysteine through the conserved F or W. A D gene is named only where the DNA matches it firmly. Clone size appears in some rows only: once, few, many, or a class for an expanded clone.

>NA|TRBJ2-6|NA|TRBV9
TGTGCCTCTTACCGCTCTGGGGCCAACGTCCTGACTTTC
CASYRSGANVLTF
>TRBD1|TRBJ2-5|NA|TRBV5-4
TGTGCCAGCAGCTTGCCGGGACAGGGGGCGGCCTCCACCCAAGAGACCCAGTACTTC
CASSLPGQGAASTQETQYF
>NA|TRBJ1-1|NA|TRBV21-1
TGTGCCAGCAGCAACGGGGGTACGAACACTGAAGCTTTCTTT
CASSNGGTNTEAFF
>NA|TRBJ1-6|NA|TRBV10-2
TGCGCCAGCAGTGACCCACAGGGAGCTTCACCCCTCCACTTT
CASSDPQGASPLHF
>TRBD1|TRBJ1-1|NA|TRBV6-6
TGTGCCAGCTGGTACAGGGGGCGGGTAACTGAAGCTTTCTTT
CASWYRGRVTEAFF
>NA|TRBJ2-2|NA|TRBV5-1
TGCGCCAGCAGCTCAGGGAGGTCTAACACCGGGGAGCTGTTTTTT
CASSSGRSNTGELFF
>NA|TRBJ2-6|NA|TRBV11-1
TGTGCCAGCAGCTTAGCGTTGACAGTGGGGGCCAACGTCCTGACTTTC
CASSLALTVGANVLTF
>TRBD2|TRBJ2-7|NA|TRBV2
TGTGCCAGCAATACCCGACTAGCGGGAGCCGACGAGCAGTACTTC
CASNTRLAGADEQYF
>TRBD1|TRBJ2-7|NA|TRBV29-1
TGCAGCGCCATAGGACAGGGATCCTACGAGCAGTACTTC
CSAIGQGSYEQYF
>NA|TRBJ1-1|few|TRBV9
TGTGCCAGCAGCGTAGGCAGGGGGAACACTGAAGCTTTCTTT
CASSVGRGNTEAFF
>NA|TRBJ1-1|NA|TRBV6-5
TGTGCCAGCAGCTCGGGGGGCTCACAAGCTTTCTTT
CASSSGGSQAFF
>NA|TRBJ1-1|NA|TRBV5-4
TGTGCCAGCAGCCCCGGGACAACGTCTGAAGCTTTCTTT
CASSPGTTSEAFF
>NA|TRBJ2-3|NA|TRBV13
TGTGCCAGCAGCTTAAGTCCGGGTCGCACAGATACGCAGTATTTT
CASSLSPGRTDTQYF
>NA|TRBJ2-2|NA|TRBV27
TGTGCCAGCAGTCGTGGACAGGGAGGGATCGGGGAGCTGTTTTTT
CASSRGQGGIGELFF
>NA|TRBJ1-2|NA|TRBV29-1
TGCAGCGTTGTTTCAGGGAACTATGGCTACACCTTC
CSVVSGNYGYTF
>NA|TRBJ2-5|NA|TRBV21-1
TGTGCCAGCAGCAAATCTCGACAACGAGAGACCCAGTACTTC
CASSKSRQRETQYF
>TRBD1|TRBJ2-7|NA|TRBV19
TGTGCCAGTAGTCGCCTTGGGACAGCCTACGAGCAGTACTTC
CASSRLGTAYEQYF
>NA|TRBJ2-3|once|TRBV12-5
TGTGCTAGTGGTCCTAGGGGCACAGATACGCAGTATTTT
CASGPRGTDTQYF